This T cell receptor beta chain was obtained from a study of shared clonotypes between healthy human individuals. Nashville, Tennessee was home to all donors, who were Caucasian adults. A CD45RA-negative memory subset and a CD45RA+ naive subset were separated from the CD4+ cells. Study observations and caveats: A few donors showed sharing of approximately 5% of naive CD4 clonotypes. Rarefaction exposed incomplete sorted-subset sequencing despite large depth.

This table comes from immunoSEQ multiplex PCR, and its TCRdb copy is limited to in-frame clones, with some not included. Here the sample spans about 2.4 million clones, 80% to 95% being singletons. Remarks on this clone: Its antigen is unknown.

Sequencing was done on a sample of naive CD4+ T cells from PBMCs. Subset meaning: CD45RA+ positively selected. This receptor was taken from a man in his late teens or twenties in good health. Some clones in this sample may be carry-over from other donors' samples.

In nucleotides, the CDR3 is TGCGCCAGCAGCTTAAGGGGGGGACCCTACGAGCAGTACTTC. This translates into CASSLRGGPYEQYF. The chain is built from TRBV5-1 and TRBJ2-7; a weak D match, TRBD2 (7 bases). V lost 2 bases, J lost 2 bases, and 11 bases lay in between. The CDR3 spans 14 residues. Germline CDR1 SGHRS, CDR2 YFSETQ.